These 17 T cell receptor beta chains originate from one sample sequenced in a study of blood T cell repertoires in COVID-19. Sequencing used immunoSEQ multiplex PCR; TCRdb keeps in-frame clones, though not all of them. The repertoire holds about 130,000 clones, approximately 88% seen once, with approximately 2.3% in the top ten. Source material: peripheral blood. The receptors were sampled from a man in his 70s with active COVID-19.

J is TRBJ1-4 and V is TRBV7-2; D gene uncertain. CDR1 is SGHTA and CDR2 is FQGNSA in the germline V gene. Trimming took 3 bases from V and 0 from J, leaving 8 bases between them. The CDR3 loop spans 15 amino acids. In nucleotides, the CDR3 is TGTGCCAGCAGCTTGGCAGGCCCAACTAATGAAAAACTGTTTTTT. Amino acid sequence: CASSLAGPTNEKLFF.

This chain connects TRBV9 to TRBJ2-3; 7 bases match TRBD2. Germline V gives CDR1 SGDLS, CDR2 YYNGEE. The CDR3 loop spans 22 amino acids. Trimming removed 1 base from V and 2 bases from J; junction bases left unmatched: 25. CDR3: CASSVSGVWWASSGRSTDTQYF. The CDR3 nucleotides are TGTGCCAGCAGCGTAAGCGGTGTGTGGTGGGCGAGTAGCGGGCGATCCACAGATACGCAGTATTTT.

The V gene is TRBV9, the J gene TRBJ2-3, with 7 bases fitting TRBD2. Trimming removed 4 bases from V and 4 bases from J; junction bases left unmatched: 9. This CDR3 is built from 15 residues. Looked up from germline, CDR1 is SGDLS and CDR2 is YYNGEE. The CDR3 DNA sequence: TGTGCCAGCAGCCCCCGACTAGCACGCGCAGATACGCAGTATTTT. Amino acid sequence: CASSPRLARADTQYF.

V gene TRBV24-1 combines with J gene TRBJ2-7; D unresolved. Looked up from germline, CDR1 is KGHDR and CDR2 is SFDVKD. The CDR3 length is 15 residues. Trimming removed 2 bases at V and 5 bases at J, with 15 bases between. The CDR3 DNA is TGTGCCACCAGTGATTCAGATCCCAGGCTCCACGAGCAGTACTTC. Encoded protein: CATSDSDPRLHEQYF.

The V and J genes are TRBV5-4 and TRBJ2-4; the match to TRBD1 covers 9 bases. The CDR3 runs 17 residues. V was clipped by 4 bases and J by 7 bases; unmatched bases: 15. Looked up from germline, CDR1 is SGHNT and CDR2 is YYREEE (reference sequence). The CDR3 nucleotides read TGTGCCAGCAGCCCGACAGGGGGAAGGGGAGAAGGGAACATTCAGTACTTC. It is translated as CASSPTGGRGEGNIQYF. Full variable domain (rest looked up from reference TRBV5-4 and TRBJ2-4): ETGVTQSPTHLIKTRGQQVTLRCSSQSGHNTVSWYQQALGQGPQFIFQYYREEENGRGNFPPRFSGLQFPNYSSELNVNALELDDSALYLCASSPTGGRGEGNIQYFGAGTRLSVL.

The chain carries TRBV28 and TRBJ2-3; a weak D match, TRBD1 (5 bases). V was shortened by 6 bases and J by 4 bases, with 14 bases between the two germline ends. Germline CDR1 reads MDHEN; CDR2 reads SYDVKM. This CDR3 is built from 14 residues. In nucleotides, the CDR3 is TGTGCCAGCAGATCTTCTACAGGCCCAGATACGCAGTATTTT. This encodes CASRSSTGPDTQYF. Full variable domain (remainder filled in from reference TRBV28 and TRBJ2-3): DVKVTQSSRYLVKRTGEKVFLECVQDMDHENMFWYRQDPGLGLRLIYFSYDVKMKEKGDIPEGYSVSREKKERFSLILESASTNQTSMYLCASRSSTGPDTQYFGPGTRLTVL.

V usage is TRBV11-2 and J usage is TRBJ2-7, with D perhaps TRBD2 (5 bases). V gave up 1 base and J gave up 0 bases, with 10 bases separating them. The V gene's germline CDR1 is SGHAT and CDR2 FQNNGV. The CDR3 has 15 amino acids. CDR3 nucleotides: TGTGCCAGCAGCTTAGGGTCGGGGAGCTCCTACGAGCAGTACTTC. Translation gives CASSLGSGSSYEQYF.

The V and J genes are TRBV6-5 and TRBJ1-1; D is unresolved. This CDR3 comprises 14 residues. Germline values: CDR1 MNHEY, CDR2 SVGAGI. V gave up 0 bases and J gave up 1 base, with 6 bases separating them. In nucleotides, the CDR3 is TGTGCCAGCAGTTACTCGATCAGGAACACTGAAGCTTTCTTT. Protein product: CASSYSIRNTEAFF.

The sample holds one count of this clone. The CDR3 is CASSPTYGELFF. The CDR3, as DNA: TGTGCCAGCAGCCCAACTTACGGGGAGCTGTTTTTT. The rearrangement joins TRBV4-2 to TRBJ2-2; D ambiguous. The CDR3 consists of 12 residues. Per the germline V gene, CDR1 is LGHNA and CDR2 is YNFKEQ. The V gene lost 4 bases and the J gene lost 7 bases, with 7 bases spanning the gap.

A single count supports this clone. V is TRBV27 and J is TRBJ2-5, with D possibly matching TRBD1 (6 bases). The germline V gene encodes CDR1 MNHEY and CDR2 SMNVEV (reference sequence). The CDR3 runs 15 residues. Trimming cost V 6 bases and J 1 base, with 15 bases left between them. CDR3 amino acids: CASSRGDRSQETQYF. For the CDR3, the DNA is TGTGCCAGCAGCCGTGGTGACAGGTCCCAAGAGACCCAGTACTTC.

This clone was seen more than once but under ten times. This chain joins TRBV5-1 and TRBJ1-3; D is unclear. Per germline, CDR1 SGHRS and CDR2 YFSETQ. This CDR3 has 15 residues. With 2 bases removed from V and 0 bases from J, the gap between germline ends came to 9 bases. The CDR3 region is CASSLTVSSGNTIYF. For the CDR3, the DNA is TGCGCCAGCAGCTTAACAGTTTCCTCTGGAAACACCATATATTTT.

This chain links TRBV9 with TRBJ2-7; D is perhaps TRBD2 (5 bases). Germline V gives CDR1 SGDLS, CDR2 YYNGEE. Trimming removed 0 bases from V and 6 bases from J, with 19 bases in between. The CDR3 length is 16 residues. CDR3 amino acids: CASSVGSLVGESEQYF. The CDR3 region has the DNA TGTGCCAGCAGCGTAGGATCACTAGTGGGCGAGAGCGAGCAGTACTTC.

The J gene is TRBJ1-5, the V gene TRBV27; maybe TRBD1 (6 bases). The CDR3 contains 17 residues. Germline loops: CDR1 MNHEY, CDR2 SMNVEV (reference sequence). V lost 5 bases and J lost 0, with 17 bases in between. This CDR3 reads CASSHREPGASNQPQHF. The CDR3 DNA reads as TGTGCCAGCAGTCACAGGGAGCCCGGGGCTAGCAATCAGCCCCAGCATTTT.

The chain carries TRBV29-1 and TRBJ2-5; 8 bases are shared with TRBD2. Per the germline V gene, CDR1 is SQVTM and CDR2 is ANQGSEA. V shed 5 bases, J shed 1 base, and the junction held 3 bases outside the gene matches. This CDR3 comprises 13 residues. The CDR3 DNA reads as TGCAGCGTTCGGACTAGCCTCCAAGAGACCCAGTACTTC. This translates into CSVRTSLQETQYF.

The CDR3 reads CASSSHRGTEAFF. For the CDR3, the DNA is TGTGCCAGCAGTTCTCACAGGGGCACTGAAGCTTTCTTT. The chain employs TRBV6-5 and TRBJ1-1; 7 nucleotides agree with TRBD1. The CDR3 is made up of 13 amino acids. From germline, CDR1 is MNHEY and CDR2 SVGAGI. V was clipped by 4 bases and J by 4 bases; unmatched bases: 3.

This sequence joins TRBV2 and TRBJ1-5, with D perhaps TRBD1 (5 bases). V lost 6 bases to trimming and J lost 2 bases, with 14 bases between them. Germline CDR1 reads SNHLY; CDR2 reads FYNNEI. The CDR3 contains 15 residues. The CDR3: CASSPGGRGNQPQHF. CDR3 DNA sequence: TGTGCCAGCAGCCCTGGGGGGAGAGGCAATCAGCCCCAGCATTTT.

V gene TRBV5-1 combines with J gene TRBJ2-3, with TRBD1 identical over 9 bases. The CDR3 runs to 16 residues. Per germline, CDR1 SGHRS and CDR2 YFSETQ. The junction had 10 bases not matched to a gene; V was cut back by 4 bases and J by 4 bases. The DNA of the CDR3 is TGCGCCAGCAGCGTTCCTCGGGACAGGGACGCAGATACGCAGTATTTT. Its translation: CASSVPRDRDADTQYF.